This T cell receptor (beta chain) originates from a study of blood T cell repertoires in COVID-19. Study information: The samples span acute and convalescent COVID-19 from the United States, Italy and Spain. From T cells, B-cell-depleted T cells, or PBMCs came the material, which was cDNA or gDNA.

Methods used by the authors: Researchers report that nucleated cell counts were estimated from reference gene primer amplification. TCRdb's copy holds only in-frame clones and misses some; the assay was immunoSEQ multiplex PCR. V, J and clone size were drawn from that table, and D and trimming were deduced from the DNA. This sample has around 290,000 clones, with 80% to 90% found just once. This CDR3 region has 14 residues. The sequence was collected from a man between 40 and 49 years old with acute or convalescent COVID-19. V usage is TRBV21-1 and J usage is TRBJ1-5. TRBV21-1 is a documented pseudogene. The sequencing sample was made of peripheral blood. The DNA for the CDR3 is TGTGCCAGCAGCTCCCACTGTAGCAATCAGCCCCAGCATTTT. Translated: CASSSHCSNQPQHF.